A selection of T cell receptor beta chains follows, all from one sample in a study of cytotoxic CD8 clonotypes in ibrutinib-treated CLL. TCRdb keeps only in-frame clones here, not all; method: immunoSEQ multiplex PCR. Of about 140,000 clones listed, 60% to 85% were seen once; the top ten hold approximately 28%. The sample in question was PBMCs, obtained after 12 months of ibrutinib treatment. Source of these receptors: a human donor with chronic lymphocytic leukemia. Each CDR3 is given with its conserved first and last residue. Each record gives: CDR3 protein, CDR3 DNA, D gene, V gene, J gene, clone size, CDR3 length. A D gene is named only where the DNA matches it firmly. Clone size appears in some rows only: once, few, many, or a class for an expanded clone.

cdr3_aa: CASSPPVGGGKTEAFF
cdr3_nt: TGTGCCAGCTCACCACCGGTCGGGGGCGGAAAAACTGAAGCTTTCTTT
d_call: NA
v_call: TRBV18
j_call: TRBJ1-1
clone_size: NA
cdr3_length: 16

cdr3_aa: CATSTPGGPYEQYF
cdr3_nt: TGTGCCACCAGCACCCCCGGCGGACCCTACGAGCAGTACTTC
d_call: NA
v_call: TRBV15
j_call: TRBJ2-7
clone_size: NA
cdr3_length: 14

cdr3_aa: CASSEATYGSYEQYF
cdr3_nt: TGTGCCAGCAGTGAAGCGACCTACGGCTCCTACGAGCAGTACTTC
d_call: NA
v_call: TRBV6-1
j_call: TRBJ2-7
clone_size: NA
cdr3_length: 15

cdr3_aa: CASSIGDTEAFF
cdr3_nt: TGTGCCAGCTCAATCGGAGACACTGAAGCTTTCTTT
d_call: NA
v_call: TRBV18
j_call: TRBJ1-1
clone_size: NA
cdr3_length: 12

cdr3_aa: CASSAFLSEAFF
cdr3_nt: TGTGCCAGCAGCGCCTTCTTGTCTGAAGCTTTCTTT
d_call: NA
v_call: TRBV11-3
j_call: TRBJ1-1
clone_size: NA
cdr3_length: 12

cdr3_aa: CASSQDGGGGQPQHF
cdr3_nt: TGCGCCAGCAGCCAAGATGGGGGAGGGGGTCAGCCCCAGCATTTT
d_call: NA
v_call: TRBV4-1
j_call: TRBJ1-5
clone_size: NA
cdr3_length: 15

cdr3_aa: CASSLGASTSGSISYEQYF
cdr3_nt: TGTGCCAGCAGCTTAGGAGCTTCAACTAGCGGGAGTATCTCCTACGAGCAGTACTTC
d_call: TRBD2
v_call: TRBV7-6
j_call: TRBJ2-7
clone_size: NA
cdr3_length: 19

cdr3_aa: CASRIKGDTDTQYF
cdr3_nt: TGTGCCAGTAGGATCAAGGGGGACACAGATACGCAGTATTTT
d_call: NA
v_call: TRBV19
j_call: TRBJ2-3
clone_size: NA
cdr3_length: 14

cdr3_aa: CASSSYRAGANVLTF
cdr3_nt: TGTGCCAGCAGTTCGTACAGGGCTGGGGCCAACGTCCTGACTTTC
d_call: NA
v_call: TRBV6-5
j_call: TRBJ2-6
clone_size: NA
cdr3_length: 15

cdr3_aa: CASSFGGANEKLFF
cdr3_nt: TGTGCCAGCAGCTTTGGGGGAGCTAATGAAAAACTGTTTTTT
d_call: NA
v_call: TRBV5-5
j_call: TRBJ1-4
clone_size: NA
cdr3_length: 14

cdr3_aa: CASSLASNQPQHF
cdr3_nt: TGTGCCAGCAGTTTAGCAAGCAATCAGCCCCAGCATTTT
d_call: NA
v_call: TRBV28
j_call: TRBJ1-5
clone_size: NA
cdr3_length: 13

cdr3_aa: CASSLGGQAQIYEQYF
cdr3_nt: TGCGCCAGCAGCCTGGGGGGACAGGCCCAAATTTACGAGCAGTACTTC
d_call: TRBD1
v_call: TRBV4-1
j_call: TRBJ2-7
clone_size: NA
cdr3_length: 16

cdr3_aa: CASSLALGGLTDTQYF
cdr3_nt: TGTGCCAGCAGCTTAGCGCTGGGGGGACTCACAGATACGCAGTATTTT
d_call: NA
v_call: TRBV7-9
j_call: TRBJ2-3
clone_size: NA
cdr3_length: 16

cdr3_aa: CASSPTGPGELFF
cdr3_nt: TGTGCCAGCTCACCAACGGGGCCCGGGGAGCTGTTTTTT
d_call: NA
v_call: TRBV18
j_call: TRBJ2-2
clone_size: few
cdr3_length: 13

cdr3_aa: CASSSPLSGNYGYTF
cdr3_nt: TGTGCCAGCAGCTCCCCCCTGTCGGGGAACTATGGCTACACCTTC
d_call: NA
v_call: TRBV7-2
j_call: TRBJ1-2
clone_size: NA
cdr3_length: 15

cdr3_aa: CASSETGGDGYTF
cdr3_nt: TGCGCCAGCAGTGAGACAGGGGGAGATGGCTACACCTTC
d_call: TRBD1
v_call: TRBV10-2
j_call: TRBJ1-2
clone_size: NA
cdr3_length: 13

cdr3_aa: CATRNRFSYEQYF
cdr3_nt: TGTGCCACCAGGAACAGGTTCTCCTACGAGCAGTACTTC
d_call: NA
v_call: TRBV15
j_call: TRBJ2-7
clone_size: NA
cdr3_length: 13

cdr3_aa: CAWSPSNTIYF
cdr3_nt: TGTGCCTGGAGTCCTTCAAACACCATATATTTT
d_call: NA
v_call: TRBV30
j_call: TRBJ1-3
clone_size: few
cdr3_length: 11

cdr3_aa: CASSLMKRRVTSNEQFF
cdr3_nt: TGTGCCAGCAGCTTAATGAAGAGGCGGGTTACATCCAATGAGCAGTTCTTC
d_call: NA
v_call: TRBV7-2
j_call: TRBJ2-1
clone_size: NA
cdr3_length: 17

cdr3_aa: CASSLDGTAGATQYF
cdr3_nt: TGTGCCAGCAGCTTAGACGGGACAGCCGGGGCTACGCAGTATTTT
d_call: TRBD1
v_call: TRBV11-2
j_call: TRBJ2-3
clone_size: NA
cdr3_length: 15

cdr3_aa: CASRPNYGYTF
cdr3_nt: TGTGCCAGCAGGCCTAACTATGGCTACACCTTC
d_call: NA
v_call: TRBV28
j_call: TRBJ1-2
clone_size: NA
cdr3_length: 11

cdr3_aa: CASSRNPEQGNYGYTF
cdr3_nt: TGTGCCAGTTCAAGAAACCCCGAACAGGGGAACTATGGCTACACCTTC
d_call: TRBD1
v_call: TRBV11-2
j_call: TRBJ1-2
clone_size: NA
cdr3_length: 16

cdr3_aa: CASSAPQPYEQYF
cdr3_nt: TGTGCCAGCAGTGCCCCGCAGCCCTACGAGCAGTACTTC
d_call: NA
v_call: TRBV28
j_call: TRBJ2-7
clone_size: NA
cdr3_length: 13

cdr3_aa: CASSLDRGSRRAFF
cdr3_nt: TGTGCCAGCAGTTTAGACAGGGGGAGTAGAAGGGCTTTCTTT
d_call: TRBD1
v_call: TRBV27
j_call: TRBJ1-1
clone_size: once
cdr3_length: 14

cdr3_aa: CASSLGRGSTDTQYF
cdr3_nt: TGTGCCAGCAGCTTAGGGCGGGGGAGCACAGATACGCAGTATTTT
d_call: TRBD2
v_call: TRBV7-2
j_call: TRBJ2-3
clone_size: NA
cdr3_length: 15

cdr3_aa: CASSPRDRWEGGEQFF
cdr3_nt: TGTGCCAGCAGTCCCCGGGACAGGTGGGAAGGGGGTGAGCAGTTCTTC
d_call: TRBD1
v_call: TRBV27
j_call: TRBJ2-1
clone_size: NA
cdr3_length: 16

cdr3_aa: CASSTRQGSDYGYTF
cdr3_nt: TGTGCCAGCAGCACCCGACAGGGATCCGACTATGGCTACACCTTC
d_call: TRBD1
v_call: TRBV7-2
j_call: TRBJ1-2
clone_size: NA
cdr3_length: 15

cdr3_aa: CASSLYTGTSGRGHEQYF
cdr3_nt: TGTGCCAGCAGTTTATACACCGGGACTAGCGGGCGTGGGCACGAGCAGTACTTC
d_call: TRBD2
v_call: TRBV27
j_call: TRBJ2-7
clone_size: once
cdr3_length: 18

cdr3_aa: CASSLGAGETYEQYF
cdr3_nt: TGTGCCAGCAGTTTAGGGGCAGGTGAGACCTACGAGCAGTACTTC
d_call: NA
v_call: TRBV27
j_call: TRBJ2-7
clone_size: NA
cdr3_length: 15

cdr3_aa: CASSSGGTGDQPQHF
cdr3_nt: TGTGCCAGTAGTTCCGGGGGGACAGGGGATCAGCCCCAGCATTTT
d_call: TRBD1
v_call: TRBV19
j_call: TRBJ1-5
clone_size: NA
cdr3_length: 15

cdr3_aa: CASSATVGQNRETQYF
cdr3_nt: TGTGCCAGCAGCGCCACCGTGGGACAGAACCGAGAGACCCAGTACTTC
d_call: TRBD1
v_call: TRBV9
j_call: TRBJ2-5
clone_size: NA
cdr3_length: 16

cdr3_aa: CAWSGGGRLAPIAKNIQYF
cdr3_nt: TGTGCCTGGAGTGGGGGGGGCAGGCTAGCACCTATAGCCAAAAACATTCAGTACTTC
d_call: NA
v_call: TRBV30
j_call: TRBJ2-4
clone_size: NA
cdr3_length: 19

cdr3_aa: CASGSGLGFYGYTF
cdr3_nt: TGTGCTAGTGGTTCCGGACTAGGGTTCTATGGCTACACCTTC
d_call: NA
v_call: TRBV12-5
j_call: TRBJ1-2
clone_size: NA
cdr3_length: 14